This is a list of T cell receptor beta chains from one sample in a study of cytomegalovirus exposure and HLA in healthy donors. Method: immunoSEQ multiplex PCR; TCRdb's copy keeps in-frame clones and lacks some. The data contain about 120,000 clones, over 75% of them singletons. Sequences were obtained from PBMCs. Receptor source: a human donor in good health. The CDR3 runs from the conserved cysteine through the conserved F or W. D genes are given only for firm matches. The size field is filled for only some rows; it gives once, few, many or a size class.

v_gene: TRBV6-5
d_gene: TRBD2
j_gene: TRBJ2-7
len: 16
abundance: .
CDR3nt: TGTGCCAGCAGTTCAGAACTAGCGGGAAGCTCCTACGAGCAGTACTTC
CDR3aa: CASSSELAGSSYEQYF

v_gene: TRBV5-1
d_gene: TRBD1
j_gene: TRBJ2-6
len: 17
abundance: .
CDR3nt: TGCGCCAGCAGCCTTGGGACAGGGGTCTCTGGGGCCAACGTCCTGACTTTC
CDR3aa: CASSLGTGVSGANVLTF

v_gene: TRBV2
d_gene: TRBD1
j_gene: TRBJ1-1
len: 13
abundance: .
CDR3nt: TGTGCCAGCAGTCCAGGGGGCCCGACTGAAGCTTTCTTT
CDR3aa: CASSPGGPTEAFF

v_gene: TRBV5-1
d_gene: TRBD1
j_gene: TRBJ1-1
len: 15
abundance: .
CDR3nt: TGCGCCAGCAGCCTGGACAGGGCCATGAACACTGAAGCTTTCTTT
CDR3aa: CASSLDRAMNTEAFF

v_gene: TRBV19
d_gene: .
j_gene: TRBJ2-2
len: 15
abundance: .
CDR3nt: TGTGCCAGTAGTATCAGGGGCCCGAACACCGGGGAGCTGTTTTTT
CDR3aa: CASSIRGPNTGELFF

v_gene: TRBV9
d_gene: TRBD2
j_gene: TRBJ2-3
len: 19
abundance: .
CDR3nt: TGTGCCAGCAGCCCCCGCCCGGGACTAGCGGGATCTTCCACAGATACGCAGTATTTT
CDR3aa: CASSPRPGLAGSSTDTQYF

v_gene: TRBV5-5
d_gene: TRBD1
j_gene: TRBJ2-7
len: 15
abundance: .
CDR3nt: TGTGCCAGCAGCCCTTGGGGACAGCCAGGGGAGGAGCAGTACTTC
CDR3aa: CASSPWGQPGEEQYF

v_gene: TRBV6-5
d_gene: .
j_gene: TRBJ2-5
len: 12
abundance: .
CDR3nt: TGTGCCAGCAGCTACTCCGGGTCGGGCCAGTACTTC
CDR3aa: CASSYSGSGQYF

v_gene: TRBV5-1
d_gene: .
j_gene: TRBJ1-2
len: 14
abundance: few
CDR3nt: TGCGCCAGCAGCTTCACCACATCTAACTATGGCTACACCTTC
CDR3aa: CASSFTTSNYGYTF

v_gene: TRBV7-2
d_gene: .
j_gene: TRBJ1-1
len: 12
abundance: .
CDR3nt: TGTGCCAGCAGCTCCACGAGTACTGAAGCTTTCTTT
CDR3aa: CASSSTSTEAFF

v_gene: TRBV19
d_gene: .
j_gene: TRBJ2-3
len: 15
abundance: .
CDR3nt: TGTGCCAGTAGTTTTACAGGCAGGGACACAGATACGCAGTATTTT
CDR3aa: CASSFTGRDTDTQYF

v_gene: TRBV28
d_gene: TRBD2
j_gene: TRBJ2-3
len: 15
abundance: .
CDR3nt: TGTGCCAGCAGTATAGCGGGAGGGGGCCCAGATACGCAGTATTTT
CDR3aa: CASSIAGGGPDTQYF

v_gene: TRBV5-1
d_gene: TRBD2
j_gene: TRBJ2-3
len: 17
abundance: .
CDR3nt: TGCGCCAGCAGCTTCCGGACTAGCGGGTCTAGCACAGATACGCAGTATTTT
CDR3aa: CASSFRTSGSSTDTQYF

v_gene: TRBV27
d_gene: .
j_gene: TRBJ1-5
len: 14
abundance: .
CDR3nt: TGTGCCAGCAGTTTGAGTCTATCGGATCAGCCCCAGCATTTT
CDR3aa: CASSLSLSDQPQHF

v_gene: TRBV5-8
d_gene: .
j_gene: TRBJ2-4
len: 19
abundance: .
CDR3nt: TGTGCCAGCATTTCTCATTCTTCCATGACAGCACTAGCCAAAAACATTCAGTACTTC
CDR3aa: CASISHSSMTALAKNIQYF

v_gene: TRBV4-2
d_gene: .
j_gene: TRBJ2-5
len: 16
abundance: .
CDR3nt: TGTGCCAGCAGCCGGGTGGGGGGAGGAGGCCAAGAGACCCAGTACTTC
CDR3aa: CASSRVGGGGQETQYF

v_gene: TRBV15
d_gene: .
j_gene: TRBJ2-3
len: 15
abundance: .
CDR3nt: TGTGCCACCAGCAGAGATCATGGGGAGACAGATACGCAGTATTTT
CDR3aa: CATSRDHGETDTQYF

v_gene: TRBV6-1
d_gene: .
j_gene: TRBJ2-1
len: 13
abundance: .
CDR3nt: TGTGCCAGCCTCCGGGATACCTACAATGAGCAGTTCTTC
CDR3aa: CASLRDTYNEQFF

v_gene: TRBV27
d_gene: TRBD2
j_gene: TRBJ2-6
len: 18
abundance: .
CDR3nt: TGTGCCAGCAGTCTACGACTAGCGGGAGGTCGTGGGGCCAACGTCCTGACTTTC
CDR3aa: CASSLRLAGGRGANVLTF

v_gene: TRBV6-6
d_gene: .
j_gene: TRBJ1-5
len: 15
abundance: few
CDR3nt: TGTGCCAGCGTCATCACAGGGATCAGGGATCAGCCCCAGCATTTT
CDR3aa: CASVITGIRDQPQHF